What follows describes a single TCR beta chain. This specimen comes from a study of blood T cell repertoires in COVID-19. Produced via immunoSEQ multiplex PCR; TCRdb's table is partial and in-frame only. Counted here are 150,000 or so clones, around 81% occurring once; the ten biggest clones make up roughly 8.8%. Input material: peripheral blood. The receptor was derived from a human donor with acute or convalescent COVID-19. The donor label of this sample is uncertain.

The CDR3 DNA follows: TGTGCCAGCAGCCGGACTAGCGGGGGGGAAGATACGCAGTATTTT. Protein: CASSRTSGGEDTQYF. The chain uses TRBV13 and TRBJ2-3, with TRBD2 matching over 15 bases. The V gene's germline CDR1 is PRHDT and CDR2 FYEKMQ (reference sequence). CDR3 length: 15 residues. With 5 bases clipped from V and 5 bases from J, the junction kept 2 bases outside the gene matches.